Shown below are 25 T cell receptor beta chains from a single sample sequenced in a study of cytomegalovirus exposure and HLA in healthy donors. PCR used 60 Vbeta primers and 13 Jbeta primers. Repertoires were generated with immunoSEQ multiplex PCR, while TCRdb's copy carries only in-frame clones and drops some. The table has about 130,000 clones, roughly 78% seen once. The sequenced material came from PBMCs. The receptors stem from a man aged 30 to 39 in good health.

Turning to this clone: Other DNA sequences in this specimen translate into the identical CDR3. This chain uses TRBV19 with TRBJ1-1; 8 bases agree with TRBD1. The CDR3 sequence is 17 residues long. V lost 1 base to trimming and J lost 5 bases; unmatched junction nucleotides: 12. Germline CDR1 and CDR2: LNHDA and SQIVND (reference sequence). CDR3 DNA: TGTGCCAGTAGTATAGGAGGCAGGGGGCTGGAGAGGACTGAAGCTTTCTTT. This codes for CASSIGGRGLERTEAFF.

This chain uses TRBV7-3 with TRBJ2-6; 7 nucleotides align to TRBD2. J was trimmed by 2 bases and V by 2 bases; bases with no gene match: 9. The CDR3 has 18 residues. Germline-derived CDR1 and CDR2 are SGHTA and FQGTGA. Here the CDR3 DNA reads TGTGCCAGCAGCTTAGGGAGGGATCTAGTGACTGGGGCCAACGTCCTGACTTTC. Translation: CASSLGRDLVTGANVLTF.

This sequence joins TRBV7-9 and TRBJ2-1; D not resolved. Trimming removed 3 bases from V and 15 bases from J, with 15 bases in between. In germline, CDR1 is SEHNR, CDR2 FQNEAQ (reference sequence). CDR3 size: 12 residues. DNA for the CDR3: TGTGCCAGCAGCTTGGCTCTGGTAAAACCGTTCTTC. Protein product: CASSLALVKPFF.

The chain couples TRBV11-1 to TRBJ2-4; 7 nucleotides match TRBD1. The junction had 10 bases not matched to a gene; V was cut back by 4 bases and J by 1 base. Germline CDR1 reads SGHAT; CDR2 reads FQDESV (reference sequence). This CDR3 comprises 17 residues. CDR3 amino acids: CASSSQGQLRAKNIQYF. CDR3 in DNA: TGTGCCAGCAGCTCGCAGGGACAGCTGAGGGCCAAAAACATTCAGTACTTC.

The J gene is TRBJ1-2, the V gene TRBV28; TRBD1 might be the D (6 bases). Trimming cost V 3 bases and J 1 base, with 9 bases left between them. This CDR3 spans 14 amino acids. Germline CDR1 MDHEN, CDR2 SYDVKM. CDR3: CASSFGQRNYGYTF. The CDR3 coding sequence is TGTGCCAGCAGTTTCGGACAGCGTAACTATGGCTACACCTTC.

The rearrangement links TRBV29-1 to TRBJ2-7; D perhaps matches TRBD1 (7 bases). Trimming removed 4 bases from V and 4 bases from J, with 14 bases in between. Germline V gene data show CDR1 as SQVTM and CDR2 as ANQGSEA. The CDR3 length is 13 residues. In nucleotides, the CDR3 is TGCAGCGTTGCGGAGGGGGCGACGTACGAGCAGTACTTC. Protein sequence: CSVAEGATYEQYF.

This CDR3 reads CASSLSDRAATEAFF. Written as DNA, the CDR3 is TGTGCCAGCAGTTTGAGCGACAGGGCGGCCACTGAAGCTTTCTTT. The chain has TRBV28 and TRBJ1-1; 7 nucleotides agree with TRBD1. V lost 3 bases and J lost 4; bases outside the gene matches: 8. The CDR3 runs 15 residues. Per the germline V gene, CDR1 is MDHEN and CDR2 is SYDVKM.

The V call is TRBV7-2, the J call TRBJ2-7; D is undetermined. CDR1 is SGHTA and CDR2 is FQGNSA in the germline V gene. This CDR3 is built from 15 residues. Between the trimmed V and J ends, which lost 5 bases and 2 bases, there was a span of 16 bases. The CDR3 loop reads CASSLYSPSPYEQYF. As DNA, the CDR3 is TGTGCCAGCAGCCTCTACTCGCCGTCCCCCTACGAGCAGTACTTC. Drawing the rest from reference TRBV7-2 and TRBJ2-7, the complete variable domain is GAGVSQSPSNKVTEKGKDVELRCDPISGHTALYWYRQSLGQGLEFLIYFQGNSAPDKSGLPSDRFSAERTGGSVSTLTIQRTQQEDSAVYLCASSLYSPSPYEQYFGPGTRLTVT.

This clone appeared a single time. The CDR3 reads CASSPGKDVQVGLGFNTGELFF. As DNA, the CDR3 is TGTGCCAGCAGCCCAGGGAAAGATGTGCAGGTAGGGTTGGGTTTCAACACCGGGGAGCTGTTTTTT. The V gene is TRBV14, the J gene TRBJ2-2; D is perhaps TRBD1 (5 bases). The CDR3 sequence is 22 residues long. Germline assignment: CDR1 SGHDN and CDR2 FVKESK. V dropped 4 bases and J dropped 2 bases, with 32 bases sitting between them. The variable domain in full, completed from reference TRBV14 and TRBJ2-2, reads EAGVTQFPSHSVIEKGQTVTLRCDPISGHDNLYWYRRVMGKEIKFLLHFVKESKQDESGMPNNRFLAERTGGTYSTLKVQPAELEDSGVYFCASSPGKDVQVGLGFNTGELFFGEGSRLTVL.

This chain uses TRBV6-1 with TRBJ1-2; D unclear. CDR3 length: 14 amino acids. Germline V CDR1 and CDR2: MNHNS, SASEGT. V lost 4 bases and J 3 bases, leaving 12 bases between the germline ends. In DNA form, the CDR3 reads TGTGCCAGCAGTGCCAAACGCGGTGACTATGGCTACACCTTC. Its protein is CASSAKRGDYGYTF.

The chain is built from TRBV7-9 and TRBJ2-5, with TRBD2 matching over 11 bases. The DNA end lines up better with TRBJ2-7; the J call may be wrong. Germline-derived CDR1 and CDR2 are SEHNR and FQNEAQ (reference sequence). The CDR3 runs 13 residues. CDR3 amino acids: CAGGTSGSYEQYF. In nucleotides, the CDR3 is TGTGCTGGGGGGACTAGCGGTTCCTACGAGCAGTACTTC.

The V call is TRBV10-3, the J call TRBJ2-6; a weak D match, TRBD2 (5 bases). Per the germline V gene, CDR1 is ENHRY and CDR2 is SYGVKD. The CDR3 contains 13 residues. Trimming removed 8 bases from V and 2 bases from J, with 7 bases in between. This chain's CDR3 is CAIGLPGANVLTF. Here the CDR3 DNA reads TGTGCCATCGGACTCCCTGGGGCCAACGTCCTGACTTTC.

This clone came up once. The V call is TRBV19, the J call TRBJ2-7; TRBD1 aligns across 7 bases. Germline V gives CDR1 LNHDA, CDR2 SQIVND (reference sequence). This CDR3 region has 14 residues. V lost 3 bases to trimming and J lost 7 bases; unmatched junction nucleotides: 9. The CDR3 sequence is CASSIGQGVGEQYF. The CDR3 DNA is TGTGCCAGTAGTATTGGCCAGGGGGTCGGAGAGCAGTACTTC.

The chain joins TRBV19 to TRBJ2-3; a weak D match, TRBD1 (5 bases). The CDR3 covers 17 residues. Between the trimmed V and J ends, which lost 3 bases and 6 bases, there was a span of 22 bases. Germline V CDR1 and CDR2: LNHDA, SQIVND (reference sequence). This CDR3 is CASSILGQVLDKDTQYF. The CDR3 bases are TGTGCCAGTAGTATCTTGGGGCAGGTATTGGACAAGGATACGCAGTATTTT. Looking up the rest from reference TRBV19 and TRBJ2-3 gives the full variable domain: DGGITQSPKYLFRKEGQNVTLSCEQNLNHDAMYWYRQDPGQGLRLIYYSQIVNDFQKGDIAEGYSVSREKKESFPLTVTSAQKNPTAFYLCASSILGQVLDKDTQYFGPGTRLTVL.

V usage is TRBV30 and J usage is TRBJ2-7; 7 bases fit TRBD1. V shed 5 bases and J 0 bases; nucleotides not matched to a gene: 7. The CDR3 has 14 residues. Germline V gene sequence: CDR1 GTSNPN, CDR2 SVGIG (reference sequence). The CDR3 nucleotides are TGTGCCTGGGACCCGACAGGGAGCTCCTACGAGCAGTACTTC. This translates into CAWDPTGSSYEQYF.

A remark on this clone: Its ends do not fully match the called genes, so a read error is possible. V usage is TRBV7-9 and J usage is TRBJ2-7; TRBD2 matches 8 bases. Germline loops: CDR1 SEHNR, CDR2 FQNEAQ (reference sequence). The CDR3 has 13 amino acids. The CDR3 sequence is CSSSSGLDLEQYF. CDR3 in DNA: TGTTCCAGCAGCTCGGGACTAGACCTCGAGCAGTACTTC.

The count of this clone is one. This chain uses TRBV7-2 with TRBJ2-5; 11 nucleotides match TRBD2. Germline CDR1 SGHTA, CDR2 FQGNSA. The CDR3 consists of 15 residues. Trimming cost V 5 bases and J 5 bases; bases outside gene matches: 7. The CDR3 reads CASSKLAGAWETQYF. For the CDR3, the DNA is TGTGCCAGCAGCAAACTAGCGGGAGCGTGGGAGACCCAGTACTTC. The whole variable domain, filled in from reference TRBV7-2 and TRBJ2-5, reads GAGVSQSPSNKVTEKGKDVELRCDPISGHTALYWYRQSLGQGLEFLIYFQGNSAPDKSGLPSDRFSAERTGGSVSTLTIQRTQQEDSAVYLCASSKLAGAWETQYFGPGTRLLVL.

Turning to this clone: The sample holds other DNA sequences that translate to the same CDR3. DNA of the CDR3: TGTGCCAGCAGCCGGGACAACCAAGAGACCCAGTACTTC. It codes for CASSRDNQETQYF. J is TRBJ2-5 and V is TRBV6-1, with D possibly TRBD1 on 6 matching bases. Trimming removed 6 bases at V and 0 bases at J, with 8 bases between. The germline gives CDR1 MNHNS, CDR2 SASEGT. The CDR3 covers 13 residues.

The chain uses TRBV6-5 and TRBJ2-2; TRBD2 agrees at 9 bases. CDR1 is MNHEY, CDR2 SVGAGI, per germline. This CDR3 region has 16 residues. The trim removed 2 bases at V and 7 bases at J, leaving 8 bases unmatched. The CDR3 DNA is TGTGCCAGCAGTTACATAGCGGGAGATTTGGACGGGGAGCTGTTTTTT. It specifies CASSYIAGDLDGELFF.

The V gene is TRBV19, the J gene TRBJ2-2; 10 positions agree with TRBD2. This CDR3 is built from 16 residues. V gave up 5 bases and J gave up 6 bases; unmatched junction bases: 9. CDR1 is LNHDA, CDR2 SQIVND, per germline (reference sequence). CDR3 bases: TGTGCCAGTAGTCGGCTAGCGGGAGTCGGGGCCGGGGAGCTGTTTTTT. It specifies CASSRLAGVGAGELFF. Looking up the rest from reference TRBV19 and TRBJ2-2 gives the full variable domain: DGGITQSPKYLFRKEGQNVTLSCEQNLNHDAMYWYRQDPGQGLRLIYYSQIVNDFQKGDIAEGYSVSREKKESFPLTVTSAQKNPTAFYLCASSRLAGVGAGELFFGEGSRLTVL.

The genes are TRBV9 and TRBJ2-1; 10 bases fit TRBD2. The V gene's germline CDR1 is SGDLS and CDR2 YYNGEE. V trimming: 4 bases; J trimming: 2 bases; junction bases outside the gene matches: 6. The CDR3 consists of 16 residues. CDR3 nucleotide sequence: TGTGCCAGCAGCTACGGGACTAGCGCAACCTACAATGAGCAGTTCTTC. Its translation is CASSYGTSATYNEQFF.

This CDR3 reads CATSTRTGTGPTGGYTF. CDR3 nucleotide sequence: TGTGCCACCAGCACTAGGACCGGGACAGGCCCTACGGGGGGCTACACCTTC. This chain connects TRBV15 to TRBJ1-2; 8 bases agree with TRBD1. The CDR3 extends over 17 amino acids. Germline CDR1 reads LNHNV; CDR2 reads YYDKDF (reference sequence). V was pared by 4 bases and J by 8 bases, with 18 bases of the junction left unmatched.

This sequence joins TRBV5-4 and TRBJ2-3, with 8 bases lining up with TRBD2. J was trimmed by 4 bases and V by 0 bases; bases with no gene match: 7. The CDR3 loop spans 16 amino acids. From germline, CDR1 is SGHNT and CDR2 YYREEE (reference sequence). DNA for the CDR3: TGTGCCAGCAGCTTGGCGGCGGGAGGTATTTCAGATACGCAGTATTTT. It is translated as CASSLAAGGISDTQYF.

The V and J genes are TRBV5-4 and TRBJ2-3; 8 bases map to TRBD1. Trimming took 4 bases from V and 1 from J; bases not matched to a gene: 8. In germline, CDR1 is SGHNT, CDR2 YYREEE (reference sequence). This CDR3 comprises 16 residues. In DNA, the CDR3 is TGTGCCAGCAGCCCTTCAGGGGGCGCGGGCACAGATACGCAGTATTTT. Its protein product is CASSPSGGAGTDTQYF.

The chain has TRBV10-3 and TRBJ2-2; the match to TRBD1 covers 9 bases. Germline V gene sequence: CDR1 ENHRY, CDR2 SYGVKD. CDR3 length: 16 amino acids. J lost 6 bases, V lost 6 bases, and 11 bases had no gene match. This CDR3 reads CAISPSGTGLSGELFF. CDR3 in DNA: TGTGCCATCAGCCCCTCGGGGACAGGGTTGTCCGGGGAGCTGTTTTTT.